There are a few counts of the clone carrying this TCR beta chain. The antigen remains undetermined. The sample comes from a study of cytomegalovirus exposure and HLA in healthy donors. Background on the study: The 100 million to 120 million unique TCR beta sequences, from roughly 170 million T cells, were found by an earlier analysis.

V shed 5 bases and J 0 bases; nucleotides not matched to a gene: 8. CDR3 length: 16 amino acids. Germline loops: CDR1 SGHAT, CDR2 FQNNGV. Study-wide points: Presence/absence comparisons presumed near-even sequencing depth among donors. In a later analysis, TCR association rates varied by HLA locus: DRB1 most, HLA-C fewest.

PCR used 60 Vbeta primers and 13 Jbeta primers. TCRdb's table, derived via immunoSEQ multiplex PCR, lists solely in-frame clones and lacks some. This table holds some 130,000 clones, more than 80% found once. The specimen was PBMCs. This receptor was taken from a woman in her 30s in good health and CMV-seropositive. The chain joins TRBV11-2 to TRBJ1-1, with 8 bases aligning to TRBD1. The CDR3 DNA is TGTGCCAGCAGCAAATCGACAGGGGCGATGAACACTGAAGCTTTCTTT. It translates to CASSKSTGAMNTEAFF. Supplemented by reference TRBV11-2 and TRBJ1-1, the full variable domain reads EAGVAQSPRYKIIEKRQSVAFWCNPISGHATLYWYQQILGQGPKLLIQFQNNGVVDDSQLPKDRFSAERLKGVDSTLKIQPAKLEDSAVYLCASSKSTGAMNTEAFFGQGTRLTVV.